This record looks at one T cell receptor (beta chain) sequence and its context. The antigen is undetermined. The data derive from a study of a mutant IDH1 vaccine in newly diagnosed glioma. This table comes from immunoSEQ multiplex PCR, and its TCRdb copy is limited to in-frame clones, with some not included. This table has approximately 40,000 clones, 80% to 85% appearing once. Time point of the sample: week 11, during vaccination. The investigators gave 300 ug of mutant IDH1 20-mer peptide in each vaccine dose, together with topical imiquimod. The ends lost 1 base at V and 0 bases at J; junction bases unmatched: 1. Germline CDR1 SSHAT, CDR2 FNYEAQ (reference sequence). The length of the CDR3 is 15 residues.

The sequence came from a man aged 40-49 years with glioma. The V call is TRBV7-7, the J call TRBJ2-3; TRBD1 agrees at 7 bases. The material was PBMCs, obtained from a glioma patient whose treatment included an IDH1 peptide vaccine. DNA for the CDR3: TGTGCCAGCAGCTTAGGGGACAGCAGCACAGATACGCAGTATTTT. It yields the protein CASSLGDSSTDTQYF.